This T cell receptor beta chain was profiled in a study of cytomegalovirus exposure and HLA in healthy donors. Germline CDR1 is MNHNS and CDR2 is SASEGT. Trimming left V 6 bases short and J 1 base short, with 12 bases between. This CDR3 comprises 14 residues. The PCR was carried out with 60 Vbeta primers and 13 Jbeta primers. Sequenced by immunoSEQ multiplex PCR; TCRdb stores in-frame clones only, minus some. The top ten clones hold 3% to 3.5% of a sample with about 160,000 clones, around 78% of them seen once. Source material: PBMCs. The source is a middle-aged woman in good health and CMV-seronegative. V is TRBV6-1 and J is TRBJ1-1; D is unclear. The DNA for the CDR3 is TGTGCCAGCAGGAAGGAACGACAGAACACTGAAGCTTTCTTT. It encodes CASRKERQNTEAFF.